The 21 T cell receptor beta chains reported below all come from one sample, sequenced in a study of tissue T cells after allogeneic stem cell transplantation (dated by TCRdb to 2021 to 2024). Interpreted using the paper, the time point label stands for: mouse harvest day 7 after allogeneic transplant. Each mouse graft consisted of 10^7 T-cell-depleted bone marrow cells plus 10^6 splenic CD5+ T cells and was given by tail vein injection. Library preparation used the immunoSEQ multiplex PCR assay. TCRdb holds this immuneACCESS table with in-frame rearrangements only. Some clones are missing; in checked studies, unresolved V genes explain under half, and the rest has no known cause. In this sample the table shows 8,900 or so clones, around 40% of which occur a single time. The ten largest account for 2.2% of the sample. Sequences were obtained from skin. These receptors all stem from a female BALB/c mouse given C57BL/6 T cells with graft-versus-host disease after an allogeneic hematopoietic cell transplant.

Of note for this clone: Mouse gene names apply. Sequencing ends 1 residue short of the CDR3 end; the germline J gene provides the rest. The V call is TRBV26, the J call TRBJ2-1, with D perhaps matching TRBD1 or TRBD2 (6 bases each). The CDR3 totals 14 residues. Trimming shortened V by 3 bases and J by 7 bases, and 13 bases separated the two germline ends. The germline V gene has CDR1 KGHPV and CDR2 FQNQEV (reference sequence). Partial CDR3 DNA: TGTGCCAGCAGTCTTCGGGGGCAGGGAGCTGAGCAGTTC. Its protein is CASSLRGQGAEQF. In full, the CDR3 is CASSLRGQGAEQFF. The entire variable domain, with the rest obtained from reference TRBV26 and TRBJ2-1, is as follows: NSKVIQTPRYLVKGQGQKAKMRCIPEKGHPVVFWYQQNKNNEFKFLINFQNQEVLQQIDMTEKRFSAECPSNSPCSLEIQSSEAGDSALYLCASSLRGQGAEQFFGPGTRLTVL.

Within the sample, this clone is medium-sized. All gene names here are mouse names. CDR3 residues: CGAMTPANTGQLYF. The sequenced CDR3 bases are TGTGGTGCTATGACCCCTGCAAACACCGGGCAGCTCTAC. This chain connects TRBV20 to TRBJ2-2, with unresolved D. The read comes to an end 1 residue before the CDR3 does, leaving the germline J gene to fill in the end. Trimming stripped 4 bases from V and 0 bases from J, with 9 bases between. CDR1 GFQATS and CDR2 STVNSAI come from the germline V gene. The length of the CDR3 is 14 residues. Looking up the rest from reference TRBV20 and TRBJ2-2 gives the full variable domain: GALVYQYPRRTICKSGTSMRMECQAVGFQATSVAWYRQSPQKTFELIALSTVNSAIKYEQNFTQEKFPISHPNLSFSSMTVLNAYLEDRGLYLCGAMTPANTGQLYFGEGSKLTVL.

Concerning this clone: The genes are named according to mouse. Sequencing ends 1 residue short of the CDR3 end; the germline J gene provides the rest. The chain uses TRBV1 and TRBJ2-5; 8 nucleotides line up with TRBD2. Looked up from germline, CDR1 is NSQYPW and CDR2 is LRSPGD (reference sequence). Losses at the gene ends were 1 base for V and 8 bases for J; bases not matched to a gene: 2. The CDR3 is made up of 13 amino acids. Incomplete CDR3 DNA: TGCACCTGCAGTGCAGCTGGGGGGCGCACCCAGTAC. It translates to CTCSAAGGRTQY. The whole CDR3 protein reads CTCSAAGGRTQYF. The full variable domain, its missing parts supplied by reference TRBV1 and TRBJ2-5, is VTLLEQNPRWRLVPRGQAVNLRCILKNSQYPWMSWYQQDLQKQLQWLFTLRSPGDKEVKSLPGADYLATRVTDTELRLQVANMSQGRTLYCTCSAAGGRTQYFGPGTRLLVL.

This clone was seen a few times. The gene names here belong to mouse. The DNA read from the CDR3 is TGTGCCTGGAGTCTCCCAGGGGATGGAAATACGCTCTAT. Its translation: CAWSLPGDGNTLY. The CDR3 reads in full as CAWSLPGDGNTLYF. The V gene is TRBV31, the J gene TRBJ1-3; D might be TRBD1 (6 bases). The read terminates 1 residue ahead of where the CDR3 ends, so the germline J gene completes it. This CDR3 region has 14 residues. The V end was cut by 0 bases, the J end by 3 bases, with 9 bases between. Looked up from germline, CDR1 is GKSSPN and CDR2 is SITVG.

Remarks on this clone: Any gene name here is a mouse gene name. CDR3: CASSQAGWEQYF. The CDR3 bases that were read are TGTGCCAGCAGCCAAGCTGGGTGGGAACAGTAC. The V and J genes are TRBV2 and TRBJ2-7; D may be TRBD2 (5 bases). The sequence runs out 1 residue before the end of the CDR3; the remainder is reconstructed from the germline J gene. V lost 1 base and J lost 7, with 8 bases in between. Germline V gives CDR1 LGHNA, CDR2 YSYQKL. The CDR3 runs 12 residues.

Points on this clone: A read error may be the cause here, since a much bigger clone is one base away. Gene names are the mouse ones. From the germline J gene comes the end of the CDR3, since the read stops 1 residue before it. The rearrangement links TRBV3 to TRBJ1-1, with a tentative D call TRBD1 (6 bases). Germline V gives CDR1 SNHLY, CDR2 FYNGKV (reference sequence). V was shortened by 5 bases and J by 0 bases, with 10 bases between the two germline ends. The length of the CDR3 is 14 residues. Incomplete CDR3 DNA: TGTGCCAGCAGCCCGGGACAAGCAAACACAGAAGTCTTC. Translation: CASSPGQANTEVF. The full CDR3 is CASSPGQANTEVFF.

As for this clone: The germline and genes are mouse ones. The read ends 1 residue early relative to the CDR3; the germline J gene fills the gap. V gene TRBV23 combines with J gene TRBJ2-5. Germline V lookup: CDR1 KGHTA, CDR2 FQNQQP. The CDR3 spans 15 residues. CDR3 bases read: TGCTCCAGCAGTCAAAATCCCGGGGGCCAAGACACCCAGTAC. Its protein is CSSSQNPGGQDTQY. The entire CDR3 protein reads CSSSQNPGGQDTQYF.

On this clone: These gene names are mouse names. The CDR3 end is not reached by the read, which stops 1 residue before it; the germline J gene fills it in. V gene TRBV26 combines with J gene TRBJ2-7, with TRBD1 as a possible D gene (7 bases). Germline values: CDR1 KGHPV, CDR2 FQNQEV (reference sequence). CDR3 length equals 13 residues. V gave up 2 bases and J gave up 7 bases, with 12 bases separating them. CDR3: CASSLKGGREQYF. Incomplete CDR3 DNA: TGTGCCAGCAGTCTGAAAGGGGGCCGGGAACAGTAC.

A note on this clone: Germline and genes here are mouse. The CDR3 end lies 1 residue beyond the end of the read and is filled in from the germline J gene. V and J are TRBV13-2 and TRBJ2-5, with TRBD2 matching 10 bases. The CDR3 consists of 16 residues. The germline V gene has CDR1 NNHNN and CDR2 SYGAGS (reference sequence). V gave up 1 base and J gave up 0 bases; unmatched junction bases: 2. The sequenced CDR3 bases are TGTGCCAGCGGTGATCTGGGGGGGCTTAACCAAGACACCCAGTAC. Protein: CASGDLGGLNQDTQY. The full CDR3 protein is CASGDLGGLNQDTQYF.

On this clone: Gene and germline names: mouse. The read ends 1 residue early relative to the CDR3; the germline J gene fills the gap. The chain combines TRBV3 with TRBJ2-7; D is ambiguous. The CDR3 is 13 amino acids. Germline V gives CDR1 SNHLY, CDR2 FYNGKV (reference sequence). Trimming removed 5 bases from V and 0 bases from J, with 8 bases in between. The DNA read from the CDR3 is TGTGCCAGCAGCGGCAGGAGCTCCTATGAACAGTAC. This translates into CASSGRSSYEQY. The complete CDR3 sequence is CASSGRSSYEQYF.

In the case of this clone: The listed genes are named as in mouse. The CDR3 end lies 1 residue beyond the end of the read and is filled in from the germline J gene. The chain carries TRBV26 and TRBJ1-3, with D possibly matching TRBD1 (6 bases). This CDR3 is 15 amino acids long. The germline V gene encodes CDR1 KGHPV and CDR2 FQNQEV (reference sequence). V was pared by 2 bases and J by 2 bases, with 10 bases between. The sequenced part of the CDR3 DNA is TGTGCCAGCAGTCTGCTGGGGGCGCCTGGAAATACGCTCTAT. This gives the protein CASSLLGAPGNTLY. From start to end, the CDR3 is CASSLLGAPGNTLYF.

This clone has a handful of counts. Each gene name is a mouse one. The CDR3 end lies 1 residue beyond the end of the read and is filled in from the germline J gene. V usage is TRBV26 and J usage is TRBJ2-1, with a possible D match to TRBD1 (5 bases). V lost 4 bases, J lost 1 base, and 8 bases lay in between. CDR1 is KGHPV and CDR2 is FQNQEV in the germline V gene (reference sequence). The CDR3 has 14 residues. The CDR3 bases that were read are TGTGCCAGCAGTCGAAGACAGAACTATGCTGAGCAGTTC. This sequence encodes CASSRRQNYAEQF. The CDR3 in full is CASSRRQNYAEQFF.

Regarding this clone: Gene names and germline refer to mouse. The missing CDR3 end, 1 residue past where the read stops, is filled in from the germline J gene. The V and J genes are TRBV16 and TRBJ1-2; possibly TRBD1 for D (6 bases). The CDR3 runs to 16 residues. Germline V gives CDR1 SGHSA, CDR2 FRNQAP. Trimming removed 2 bases from V and 0 bases from J, with 13 bases in between. The CDR3: CASSLFGTSANSDYTF. CDR3 DNA, as far as it was read: TGTGCAAGCAGCTTATTCGGGACATCTGCAAACTCCGACTACACC.

As concerns this clone: The germline and genes are mouse ones. The observed sequence ends 1 residue before the CDR3 terminus, with the missing tail filled in from the germline J gene. J is TRBJ2-3 and V is TRBV23; the table's TRBD2 call for D was not verified on the DNA. CDR1 and CDR2 (germline): KGHTA, FQNQQP. The CDR3 covers 15 residues. The sequenced part of the CDR3 DNA is TGCTCCAGCAGTCCGACTGGGGGGGTTGCAGAAACGCTGTAT. It encodes CSSSPTGGVAETLY. The CDR3 as a whole reads CSSSPTGGVAETLYF.

Regarding this clone: Gene names are the mouse ones. From the germline J gene comes the end of the CDR3, since the read stops 1 residue before it. The chain recombines TRBV15 with TRBJ1-5, with unresolved D. Germline CDR1 reads SGHND; CDR2 reads FRSKSL. CDR3 length: 13 residues. Trimming took 8 bases from V and 0 from J, leaving 8 bases between them. CDR3 residues: CASGHNNNQAPLF. The sequenced CDR3 bases are TGTGCCAGCGGGCACAATAACAACCAGGCTCCGCTT. Variable domain in full (rest from reference TRBV15 and TRBJ1-5): DAGVTQTPRHEVAEKGQTIILKCEPVSGHNDLFWYRQTKIQGLELLSYFRSKSLMEDGGAFKDRFKAEMLNSSFSTLKIQPTEPKDSAVYLCASGHNNNQAPLFGEGTRLSVL.

There are a few counts of this clone. Mouse germline and gene names are used. Read data end 1 residue before the CDR3 end; the end is taken from the germline J gene. The chain is built from TRBV23 and TRBJ1-3; TRBD1, the table's D call, was not compared with the DNA. The CDR3 has 14 amino acids. Germline V lookup: CDR1 KGHTA, CDR2 FQNQQP. The sequenced CDR3 bases are TGCTCCAGCAGTCAAGACAGGGCTGGAAATACGCTCTAT. It translates to CSSSQDRAGNTLY. The whole CDR3 protein is CSSSQDRAGNTLYF.

As concerns this clone: Gene names and germline match the mouse. The CDR3 protein is CASSLSWGTSQNTLYF. Incomplete CDR3 DNA: TGTGCAAGCAGCTTATCCTGGGGGACTAGTCAAAACACCTTGTAC. This chain links TRBV16 with TRBJ2-4; 7 bases are shared with TRBD2. The read gets to within 1 residue of the CDR3 end, and the germline J gene fills in the rest. Germline CDR1 and CDR2: SGHSA and FRNQAP. The CDR3 consists of 16 residues. With 2 bases clipped from V and 0 bases from J, the junction kept 5 bases outside the gene matches.

A note on this clone: Gene names denote mouse genes. The read is 1 residue too short to cover the CDR3 end, so that end is filled in from the germline J gene. This chain links TRBV26 with TRBJ1-2; 7 positions match TRBD1. CDR3 length: 13 residues. The germline CDR1 and CDR2 sequences are KGHPV and FQNQEV (reference sequence). J gave up 3 bases and V 4 bases, and 2 bases lay outside the gene matches. The CDR3 here is CASSRQGDSDYTF. Partial CDR3 DNA: TGTGCCAGCAGTCGACAGGGAGACTCCGACTACACC.

A word on this clone: Mouse gene names apply. The read ends 1 residue before the CDR3 terminus; that terminus is restored from the germline J gene. The rearrangement uses TRBV3 and TRBJ1-4, with 7 positions matching TRBD1. CDR3 length: 14 residues. Germline CDR1 is SNHLY and CDR2 is FYNGKV (reference sequence). Trimming removed 4 bases from V and 4 bases from J; junction bases left unmatched: 3. The CDR3 sequence: CASSSGTDNERLFF. The CDR3 DNA, read in part, is TGTGCCAGCAGCTCCGGGACAGACAACGAAAGATTATTT.

The sample holds a few counts of this clone. Gene names are the mouse ones. The read ends 1 residue early relative to the CDR3; the germline J gene fills the gap. J is TRBJ2-5 and V is TRBV23; TRBD1 is taken as the D call from the table, unchecked against the DNA. The germline CDR1 and CDR2 sequences are KGHTA and FQNQQP. This CDR3 spans 14 amino acids. The CDR3 spells CSSSRDRVADTQYF. CDR3 bases read: TGCTCCAGCAGTCGAGACAGGGTGGCAGACACCCAGTAC.

Notes on this clone: Genes and germline come from the mouse. Read sequence stops 1 residue before the CDR3 end, and the germline J gene provides the missing end. V is TRBV12-2 and J is TRBJ2-2, with 9 bases identical to TRBD1. Germline values: CDR1 SGHLS, CDR2 HYDKME. This CDR3 is 15 amino acids long. V gave up 4 bases and J gave up 4 bases; unmatched junction bases: 6. The part of the CDR3 DNA that was read is TGTGCCAGCTCCCTGGGACAGGGATCCACCGGGCAGCTCTAC. It yields the protein CASSLGQGSTGQLY. The CDR3 reads in full as CASSLGQGSTGQLYF.